The 14 T cell receptor beta chains below come from one sample, sequenced in a study of blood T cell repertoires in COVID-19. Libraries were prepared by immunoSEQ multiplex PCR; TCRdb keeps only in-frame clonotypes and omits some of them. The sample yields 65,000 to 90,000 clones, 87% seen once. The specimen sequenced was peripheral blood. These receptor sequences come from a woman in her fifties or sixties with active or convalescent COVID-19.

This chain's CDR3 is CASSLMGTGLVGEKLFF. The DNA for the CDR3 is TGTGCCAGCAGCTTAATGGGGACAGGGCTCGTTGGCGAAAAACTGTTTTTT. The rearrangement uses TRBV7-8 and TRBJ1-4, with 9 nucleotides matching TRBD1. CDR3 size: 17 residues. V lost 2 bases to trimming and J lost 8 bases; unmatched junction nucleotides: 12. The V gene's germline CDR1 is SGHVS and CDR2 FQNEAQ.

The J gene is TRBJ2-4, the V gene TRBV9; a possible D gene is TRBD2 (5 bases). Trimming cost V 4 bases and J 7 bases, with 12 bases left between them. Germline V gene data show CDR1 as SGDLS and CDR2 as YYNGEE. The CDR3 contains 13 residues. CDR3 in DNA: TGTGCCAGCAGCCCCGGGGATGCGAACATTCAGTACTTC. It specifies CASSPGDANIQYF.

V usage is TRBV19 and J usage is TRBJ2-1; 11 bases line up with TRBD2. The CDR3 totals 17 residues. V lost 3 bases and J lost 2; bases outside the gene matches: 6. CDR1 LNHDA and CDR2 SQIVND come from the germline V gene (reference sequence). CDR3 amino acids: CASSMARGLAAYNEQFF. CDR3 nucleotide sequence: TGTGCCAGTAGTATGGCTAGGGGACTAGCGGCCTACAATGAGCAGTTCTTC.

This clone was observed once. Other DNA sequences of this sample code for an identical CDR3. V gene TRBV5-1 combines with J gene TRBJ1-1; 7 bases agree with TRBD1. After removal of 2 bases from V and 2 bases from J, the junction contained 3 bases not matched to a gene. This CDR3 region has 14 residues. The germline gives CDR1 SGHRS, CDR2 YFSETQ. The CDR3 sequence is CASSLGGSNTEAFF. DNA of the CDR3: TGCGCCAGCAGCTTAGGGGGCTCTAACACTGAAGCTTTCTTT. The variable domain in full, completed from reference TRBV5-1 and TRBJ1-1, reads KAGVTQTPRYLIKTRGQQVTLSCSPISGHRSVSWYQQTPGQGLQFLFEYFSETQRNKGNFPGRFSGRQFSNSRSEMNVSTLELGDSALYLCASSLGGSNTEAFFGQGTRLTVV.

The chain has TRBV6-5 and TRBJ2-3, with TRBD2 identical over 8 bases. The V segment lost 6 bases and the J segment 0 bases; nucleotides outside the gene matches: 5. Germline V gene data show CDR1 as MNHEY and CDR2 as SVGAGI. This CDR3 has 15 residues. CDR3 residues: CASRRAGASTDTQYF. In DNA form, the CDR3 reads TGTGCCAGCAGACGAGCGGGGGCCAGCACAGATACGCAGTATTTT.

The CDR3 coding sequence is TGTGCCTGGAGTGGGGACAGGGTACCGTATTTT. Its protein product is CAWSGDRVPYF. The chain joins TRBV30 to TRBJ2-3, with 9 bases that match TRBD1. V gave up 1 base and J gave up 14 bases; unmatched junction bases: 4. The CDR3 runs 11 residues. Germline-derived CDR1 and CDR2 are GTSNPN and SVGIG (reference sequence). Full variable domain (outside the CDR3, taken from reference TRBV30 and TRBJ2-3): SQTIHQWPATLVQPVGSPLSLECTVEGTSNPNLYWYRQAAGRGLQLLFYSVGIGQISSEVPQNLSASRPQDRQFILSSKKLLLSDSGFYLCAWSGDRVPYFGPGTRLTVL.

The CDR3 sequence: CASSYSIGRIEKLFF. The CDR3 DNA reads as TGTGCCAGCAGTTACTCGATTGGGAGAATAGAAAAACTGTTTTTT. The chain has TRBV6-5 and TRBJ1-4; D is unclear. The V and J ends lost 0 bases and 8 bases respectively, with 13 bases between them. The CDR3 covers 15 residues. Per the germline V gene, CDR1 is MNHEY and CDR2 is SVGAGI.

This rearrangement joins TRBV13 to TRBJ2-4, with D possibly matching TRBD1 (5 bases). CDR1 PRHDT and CDR2 FYEKMQ come from the germline V gene (reference sequence). CDR3 length: 13 amino acids. Trimming pared 5 bases from V and 8 bases from J, leaving 13 bases between. The CDR3 DNA reads as TGTGCCAGCAGCCCTCCCGGCAGGGACATTCAGTACTTC. Translation gives CASSPPGRDIQYF.

This clone was recorded once. The chain couples TRBV6-2 or TRBV6-3 to TRBJ2-6; D may be TRBD1 (5 bases). With 2 bases removed from V and 4 bases from J, the gap between germline ends came to 9 bases. The CDR3 runs 15 residues. CDR1 and CDR2 from the germline V gene are MNHEY and SVGEGT. The CDR3 nucleotides read TGTGCCAGCAGTTACCCAGGGCAAGGGGCCAACGTCCTGACTTTC. Amino acids: CASSYPGQGANVLTF.

The chain joins TRBV15 to TRBJ1-5; no clear D. V was cut by 5 bases and J by 2 bases, with 16 bases left in between. The length of the CDR3 is 16 residues. CDR1 is LNHNV and CDR2 is YYDKDF in the germline V gene (reference sequence). The CDR3 sequence: CATSPLFIGGNQPQHF. CDR3 DNA sequence: TGTGCCACCAGCCCCTTATTTATTGGAGGCAATCAGCCCCAGCATTTT.

The rearrangement uses TRBV6-5 and TRBJ1-5, with a possible D match to TRBD1 (6 bases). The CDR3 consists of 14 residues. The germline CDR1 and CDR2 sequences are MNHEY and SVGAGI. V lost 7 bases and J lost 4, with 14 bases in between. Here the CDR3 DNA reads TGTGCCAGCACACAGGGCACTACTAATCAGCCCCAGCATTTT. It codes for CASTQGTTNQPQHF.

V usage is TRBV9 and J usage is TRBJ2-7; D possibly corresponds to TRBD2 (6 bases). V was pared by 4 bases and J by 3 bases, with 11 bases between. The V gene's germline CDR1 is SGDLS and CDR2 YYNGEE. This CDR3 region has 13 residues. The CDR3 is CASSRDFDYEQYF. CDR3 sequence (DNA): TGTGCCAGCAGCCGGGACTTCGACTACGAGCAGTACTTC.

This chain links TRBV10-3 with TRBJ2-1, with 7 bases lining up with TRBD2. Germline lookup yields CDR1 ENHRY and CDR2 SYGVKD. The CDR3 contains 14 residues. V lost 6 bases and J lost 3; bases outside the gene matches: 5. The CDR3 sequence is CAISPGGSYNEQFF. CDR3 bases: TGTGCCATCAGCCCAGGCGGGAGCTACAATGAGCAGTTCTTC.

The chain employs TRBV19 and TRBJ2-2, with a tentative D call TRBD2 (5 bases). CDR3 length: 13 residues. Germline CDR1 is LNHDA and CDR2 is SQIVND (reference sequence). The ends were cut back, 8 bases at V and 1 base at J, with 8 bases in the middle. CDR3 nucleotide sequence: TGTGCCAGTTTTCGGGGGAACACCGGGGAGCTGTTTTTT. This translates into CASFRGNTGELFF.